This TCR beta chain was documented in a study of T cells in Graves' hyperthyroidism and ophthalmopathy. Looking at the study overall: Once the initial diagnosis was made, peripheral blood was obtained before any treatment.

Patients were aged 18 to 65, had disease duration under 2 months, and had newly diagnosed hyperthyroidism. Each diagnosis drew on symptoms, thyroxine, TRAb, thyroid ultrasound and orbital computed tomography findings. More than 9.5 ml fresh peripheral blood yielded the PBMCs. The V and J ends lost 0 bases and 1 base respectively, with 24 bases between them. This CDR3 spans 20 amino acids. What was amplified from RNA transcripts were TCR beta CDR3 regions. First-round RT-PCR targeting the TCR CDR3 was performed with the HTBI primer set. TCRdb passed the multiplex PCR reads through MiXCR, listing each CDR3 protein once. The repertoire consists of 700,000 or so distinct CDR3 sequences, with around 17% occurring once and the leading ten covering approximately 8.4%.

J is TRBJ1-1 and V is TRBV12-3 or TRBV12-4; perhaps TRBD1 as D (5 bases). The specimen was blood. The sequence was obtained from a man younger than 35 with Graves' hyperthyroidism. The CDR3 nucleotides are TGTGCCAGCAGTTTAGCGGATTGGCTCAGCGTCCGGAGGGGGAACACTGAAGCTTTCTTT. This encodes CASSLADWLSVRRGNTEAFF.